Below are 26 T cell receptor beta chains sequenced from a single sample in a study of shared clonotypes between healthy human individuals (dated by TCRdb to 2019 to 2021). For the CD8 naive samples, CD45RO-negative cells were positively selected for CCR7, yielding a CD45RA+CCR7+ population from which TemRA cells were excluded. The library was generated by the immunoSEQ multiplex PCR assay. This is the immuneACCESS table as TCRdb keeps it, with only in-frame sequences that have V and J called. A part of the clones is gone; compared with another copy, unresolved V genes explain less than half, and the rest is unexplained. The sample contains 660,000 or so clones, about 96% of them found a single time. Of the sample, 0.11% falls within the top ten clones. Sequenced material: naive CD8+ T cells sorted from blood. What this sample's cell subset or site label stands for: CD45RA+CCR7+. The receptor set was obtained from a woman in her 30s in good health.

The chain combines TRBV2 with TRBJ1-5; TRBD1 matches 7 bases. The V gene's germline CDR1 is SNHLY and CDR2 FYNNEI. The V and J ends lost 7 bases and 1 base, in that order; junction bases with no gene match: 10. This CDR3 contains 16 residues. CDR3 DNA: TGTGCCAGCACAGACAGGGCTCTGAACAGCAATCAGCCCCAGCATTTT. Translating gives CASTDRALNSNQPQHF.

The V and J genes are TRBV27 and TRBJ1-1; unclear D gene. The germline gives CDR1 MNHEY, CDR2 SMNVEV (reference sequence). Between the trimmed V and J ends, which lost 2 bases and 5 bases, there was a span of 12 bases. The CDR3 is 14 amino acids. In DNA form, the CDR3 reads TGTGCCAGCAGTTTAGGCCGACTGAGGACTGAAGCTTTCTTT. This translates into CASSLGRLRTEAFF.

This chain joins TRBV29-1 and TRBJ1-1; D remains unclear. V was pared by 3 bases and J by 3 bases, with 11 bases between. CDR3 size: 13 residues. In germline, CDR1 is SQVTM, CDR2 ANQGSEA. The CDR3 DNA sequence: TGCAGCGTTGACGGTAGGCCGGACACTGAAGCTTTCTTT. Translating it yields CSVDGRPDTEAFF.

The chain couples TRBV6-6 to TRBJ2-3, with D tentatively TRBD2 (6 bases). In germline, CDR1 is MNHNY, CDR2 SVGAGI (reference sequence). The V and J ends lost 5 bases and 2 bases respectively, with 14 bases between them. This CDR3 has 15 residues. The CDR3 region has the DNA TGTGCCAGCAGTCCAACGACTAGATTCACAGATACGCAGTATTTT. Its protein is CASSPTTRFTDTQYF.

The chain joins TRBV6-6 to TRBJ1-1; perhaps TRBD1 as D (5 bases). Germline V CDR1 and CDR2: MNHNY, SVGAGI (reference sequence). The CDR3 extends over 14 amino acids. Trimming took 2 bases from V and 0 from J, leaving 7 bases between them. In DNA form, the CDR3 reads TGTGCCAGCAGTTACGGGGGTGTGAACACTGAAGCTTTCTTT. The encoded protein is CASSYGGVNTEAFF.

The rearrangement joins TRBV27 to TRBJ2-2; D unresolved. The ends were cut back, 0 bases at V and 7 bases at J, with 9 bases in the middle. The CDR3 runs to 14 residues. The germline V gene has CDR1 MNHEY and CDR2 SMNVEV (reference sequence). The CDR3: CASSLSTLSGELFF. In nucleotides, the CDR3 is TGTGCCAGCAGTTTATCGACCTTAAGCGGGGAGCTGTTTTTT.

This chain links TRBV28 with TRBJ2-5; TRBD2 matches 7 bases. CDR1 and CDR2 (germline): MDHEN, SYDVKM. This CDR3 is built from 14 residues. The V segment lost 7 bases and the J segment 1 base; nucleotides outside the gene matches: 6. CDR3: CASKKGRVQETQYF. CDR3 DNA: TGTGCCAGCAAAAAAGGGAGGGTCCAAGAGACCCAGTACTTC.

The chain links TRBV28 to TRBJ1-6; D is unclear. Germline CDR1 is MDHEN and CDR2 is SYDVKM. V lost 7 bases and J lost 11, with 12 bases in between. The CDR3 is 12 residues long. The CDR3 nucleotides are TGTGCCAGCATAGACCTTTCTCCACCCCTCCACTTT. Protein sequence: CASIDLSPPLHF.

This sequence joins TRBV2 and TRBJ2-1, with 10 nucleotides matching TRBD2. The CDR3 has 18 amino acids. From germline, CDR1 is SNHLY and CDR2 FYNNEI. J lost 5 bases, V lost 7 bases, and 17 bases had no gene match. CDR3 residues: CASIVTSGTKPANNEQFF. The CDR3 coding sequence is TGTGCCAGCATAGTTACTAGCGGGACAAAGCCGGCAAACAATGAGCAGTTCTTC.

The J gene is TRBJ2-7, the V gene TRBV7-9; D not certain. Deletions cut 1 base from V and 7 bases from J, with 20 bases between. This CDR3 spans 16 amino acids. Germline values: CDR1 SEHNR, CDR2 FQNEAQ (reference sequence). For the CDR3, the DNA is TGTGCCAGCAGCTTAGGTTTTGGCTGGGGTGCGTGGGAGCAGTACTTC. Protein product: CASSLGFGWGAWEQYF.

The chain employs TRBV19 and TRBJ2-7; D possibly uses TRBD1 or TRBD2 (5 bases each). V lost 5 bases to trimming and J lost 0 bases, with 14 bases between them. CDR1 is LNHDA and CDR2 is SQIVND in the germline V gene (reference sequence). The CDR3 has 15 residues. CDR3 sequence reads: CASSWGTASSYEQYF. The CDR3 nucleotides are TGTGCCAGTAGTTGGGGGACGGCGAGCTCCTACGAGCAGTACTTC.

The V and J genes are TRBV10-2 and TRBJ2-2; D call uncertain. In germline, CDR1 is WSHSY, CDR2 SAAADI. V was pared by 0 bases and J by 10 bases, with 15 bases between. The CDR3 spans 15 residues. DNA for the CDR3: TGCGCCAGCAGTGAGTCGATCCTACCCACGACGGAGCTGTTTTTT. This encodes CASSESILPTTELFF.

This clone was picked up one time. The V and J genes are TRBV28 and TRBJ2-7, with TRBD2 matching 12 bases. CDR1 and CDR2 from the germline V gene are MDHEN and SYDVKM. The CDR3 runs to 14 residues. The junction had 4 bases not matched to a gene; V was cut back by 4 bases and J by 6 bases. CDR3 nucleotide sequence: TGTGCCAGCAGTTCCGGGACTAGCGGGCGCGAGCAGTACTTC. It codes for CASSSGTSGREQYF.

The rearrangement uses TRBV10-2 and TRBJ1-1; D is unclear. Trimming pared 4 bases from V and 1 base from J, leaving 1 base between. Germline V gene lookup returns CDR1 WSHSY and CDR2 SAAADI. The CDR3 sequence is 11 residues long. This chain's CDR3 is CASSGNTEAFF. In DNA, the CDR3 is TGCGCCAGCAGTGGGAACACTGAAGCTTTCTTT.

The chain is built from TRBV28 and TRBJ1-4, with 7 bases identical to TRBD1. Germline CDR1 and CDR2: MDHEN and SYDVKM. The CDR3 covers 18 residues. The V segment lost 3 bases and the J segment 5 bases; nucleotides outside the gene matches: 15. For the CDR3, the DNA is TGTGCCAGCAGTTTTATCCACGGGACGGGACAGCTGAATGAAAAACTGTTTTTT. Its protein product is CASSFIHGTGQLNEKLFF.

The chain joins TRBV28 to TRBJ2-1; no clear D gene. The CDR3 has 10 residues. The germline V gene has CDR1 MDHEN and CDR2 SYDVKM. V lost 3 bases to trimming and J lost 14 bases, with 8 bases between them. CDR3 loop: CASSFEKKFF. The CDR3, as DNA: TGTGCCAGCAGTTTTGAGAAGAAGTTCTTC.

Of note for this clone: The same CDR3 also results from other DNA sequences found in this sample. This CDR3 is CASSYAGQSYEQYF. CDR3 nucleotides: TGTGCCAGCAGTTACGCTGGGCAGTCCTACGAGCAGTACTTC. The chain combines TRBV6-5 with TRBJ2-7; D is unclear. CDR1 and CDR2 from the germline V gene are MNHEY and SVGAGI. Trimming took 2 bases from V and 1 from J, leaving 9 bases between them. The CDR3 extends over 14 amino acids.

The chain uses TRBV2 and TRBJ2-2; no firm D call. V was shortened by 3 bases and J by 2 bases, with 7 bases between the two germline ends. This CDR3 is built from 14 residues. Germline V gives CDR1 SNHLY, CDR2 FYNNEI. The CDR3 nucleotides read TGTGCCAGCAGTGACTCGGAAAACACCGGGGAGCTGTTTTTT. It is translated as CASSDSENTGELFF.

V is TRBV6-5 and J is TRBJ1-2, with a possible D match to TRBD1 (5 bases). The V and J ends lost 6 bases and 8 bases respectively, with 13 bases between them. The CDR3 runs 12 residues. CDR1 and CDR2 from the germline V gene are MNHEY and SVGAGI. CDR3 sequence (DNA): TGTGCCAGCAGACTTGAAGGGACGGGCTACACCTTC. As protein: CASRLEGTGYTF.

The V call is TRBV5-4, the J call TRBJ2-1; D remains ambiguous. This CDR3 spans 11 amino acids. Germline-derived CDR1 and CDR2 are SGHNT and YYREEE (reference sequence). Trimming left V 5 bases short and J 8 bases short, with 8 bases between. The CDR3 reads CASSSEYEQFF. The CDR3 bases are TGTGCCAGCAGTAGTGAGTATGAGCAGTTCTTC.

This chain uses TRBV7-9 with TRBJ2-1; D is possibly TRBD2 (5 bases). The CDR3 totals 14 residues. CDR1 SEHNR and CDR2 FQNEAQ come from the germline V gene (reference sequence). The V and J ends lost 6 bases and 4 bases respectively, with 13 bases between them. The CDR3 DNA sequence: TGTGCCAGCAGTACCGAGGGCCGGTACAATGAGCAGTTCTTC. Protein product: CASSTEGRYNEQFF.

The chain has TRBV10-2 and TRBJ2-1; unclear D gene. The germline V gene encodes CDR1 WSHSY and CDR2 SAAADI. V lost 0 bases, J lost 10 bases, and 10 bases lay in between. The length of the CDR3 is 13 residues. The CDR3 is CASSESILWEQFF. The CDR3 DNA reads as TGCGCCAGCAGTGAGTCGATACTTTGGGAGCAGTTCTTC.

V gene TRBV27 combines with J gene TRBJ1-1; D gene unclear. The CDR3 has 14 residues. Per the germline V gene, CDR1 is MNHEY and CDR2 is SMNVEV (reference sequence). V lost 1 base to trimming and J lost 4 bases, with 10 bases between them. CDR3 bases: TGTGCCAGCAGTTTATTGGCGGGTTTCACTGAAGCTTTCTTT. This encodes CASSLLAGFTEAFF.

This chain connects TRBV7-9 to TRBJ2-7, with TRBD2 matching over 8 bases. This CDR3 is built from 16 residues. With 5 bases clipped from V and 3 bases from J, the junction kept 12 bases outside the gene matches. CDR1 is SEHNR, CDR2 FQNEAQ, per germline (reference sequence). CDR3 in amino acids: CASSPPRSGSSYEQYF. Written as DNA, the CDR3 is TGTGCCAGCAGCCCCCCCCGGAGCGGGAGTAGCTACGAGCAGTACTTC. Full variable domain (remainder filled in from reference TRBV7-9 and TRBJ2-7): DTGVSQNPRHKITKRGQNVTFRCDPISEHNRLYWYRQTLGQGPEFLTYFQNEAQLEKSRLLSDRFSAERPKGSFSTLEIQRTEQGDSAMYLCASSPPRSGSSYEQYFGPGTRLTVT.

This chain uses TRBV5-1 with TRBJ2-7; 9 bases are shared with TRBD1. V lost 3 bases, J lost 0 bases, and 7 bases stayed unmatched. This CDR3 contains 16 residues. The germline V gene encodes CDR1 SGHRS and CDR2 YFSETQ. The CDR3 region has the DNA TGCGCCAGCAGCTCAACTCCGGGACAGGGCTCCTACGAGCAGTACTTC. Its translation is CASSSTPGQGSYEQYF.

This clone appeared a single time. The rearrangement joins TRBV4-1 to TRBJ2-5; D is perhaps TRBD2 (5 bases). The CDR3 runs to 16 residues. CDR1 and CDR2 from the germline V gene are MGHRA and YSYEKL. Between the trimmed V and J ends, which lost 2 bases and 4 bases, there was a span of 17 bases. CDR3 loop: CASSQPGSAEGETQYF. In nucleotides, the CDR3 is TGCGCCAGCAGCCAACCGGGCTCGGCTGAGGGAGAGACCCAGTACTTC.